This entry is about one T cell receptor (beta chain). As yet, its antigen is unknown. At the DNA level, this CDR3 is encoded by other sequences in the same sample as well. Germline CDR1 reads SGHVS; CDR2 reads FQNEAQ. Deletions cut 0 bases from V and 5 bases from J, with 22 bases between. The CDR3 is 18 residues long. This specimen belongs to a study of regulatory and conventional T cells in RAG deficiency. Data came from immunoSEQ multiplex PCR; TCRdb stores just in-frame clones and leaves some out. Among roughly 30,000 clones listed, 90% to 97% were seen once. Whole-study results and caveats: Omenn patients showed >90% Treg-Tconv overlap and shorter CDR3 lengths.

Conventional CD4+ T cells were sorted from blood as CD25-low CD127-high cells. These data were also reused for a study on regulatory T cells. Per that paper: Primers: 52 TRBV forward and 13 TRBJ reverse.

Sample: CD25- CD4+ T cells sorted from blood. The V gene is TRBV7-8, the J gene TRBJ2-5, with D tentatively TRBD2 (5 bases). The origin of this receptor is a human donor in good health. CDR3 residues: CASSLAGLALGERETQYF. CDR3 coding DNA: TGTGCCAGCAGCTTAGCGGGTCTAGCCCTTGGGGAACGGGAGACCCAGTACTTC.